One sample yielded the 32 T cell receptor beta chains listed below, sequenced in a study of T-cell reconstitution after alpha-beta-depleted transplantation in children. Unique molecular identifiers were incorporated into the prepared TCRbeta library. In TCRdb, the PCR reads were re-called with MiXCR into one record per CDR3 protein. Altogether almost 500,000 distinct CDR3 sequences are present, under 15% being singletons, with the ten largest covering less than 6.5%. The sample consisted of PBMCs from the stem cell graft donor, taken from the stem cell graft. All receptors derive from a human donor who donated a stem cell graft to a child with combined immunodeficiency.

Details on this clonotype: The CDR3 end shows no conserved phenylalanine or tryptophan, and so a read error is likely. V is TRBV12-3 or TRBV12-4 and J is TRBJ1-6; TRBD1 is a possible D gene (6 bases). The CDR3 is made up of 12 amino acids. The germline V and J ends were trimmed by 5 bases and 14 bases, with 13 bases remaining between them. The CDR3 sequence: CASSQGRGTLHV. CDR3 sequence (DNA): TGTGCCAGCAGTCAGGGGCGCGGCACCCTCCACGTT.

This clonotype was counted a few times. The CDR3 loop is CASSTLSGTSGPWGTDTQYF. The CDR3 DNA reads as TGTGCCAGCAGCACCTTGTCCGGGACTAGCGGACCCTGGGGCACAGATACGCAGTATTTT. V usage is TRBV11-2 and J usage is TRBJ2-3; 11 bases match TRBD2. The CDR3 loop spans 20 amino acids. The germline V gene encodes CDR1 SGHAT and CDR2 FQNNGV. Trimming removed 5 bases from V and 1 base from J; junction bases left unmatched: 17.

On this clonotype: This may come from a read error, since a much larger clone is one base off. The chain joins TRBV12-3 or TRBV12-4 to TRBJ2-3; D gene uncertain. The CDR3 loop spans 13 amino acids. In DNA form, the CDR3 reads TGTGCCGGCAGTTTATTTGGCACAGATACGCAGTATTTT. Its protein is CAGSLFGTDTQYF.

The rearrangement joins TRBV29-1 to TRBJ2-3; D is unclear. This CDR3 contains 17 residues. Germline CDR1 reads SQVTM; CDR2 reads ANQGSEA. Trimming took 4 bases from V and 3 from J, leaving 23 bases between them. DNA of the CDR3: TGCAGCGTTGTATTTCGGAGCACCGCCTCTAGTACAGATACGCAGTATTTT. It codes for CSVVFRSTASSTDTQYF.

This sequence joins TRBV7-2 and TRBJ2-7; D possibly corresponds to TRBD1 (5 bases). The V gene's germline CDR1 is SGHTA and CDR2 FQGNSA. The CDR3 consists of 15 residues. The V end lost 0 bases, the J end lost 3 bases, and 12 bases lay between the germline ends. For the CDR3, the DNA is TGTGCCAGCAGCTTAGCGGATGACAGCTACTACGAGCAGTACTTC. It codes for CASSLADDSYYEQYF.

The chain joins TRBV7-6 to TRBJ2-2, with 10 bases lining up with TRBD2. The CDR3 is 19 residues long. CDR1 SGHVS and CDR2 FNYEAQ come from the germline V gene. Trimming cost V 5 bases and J 3 bases; bases outside gene matches: 15. The CDR3 region has the DNA TGTGCCAGCAGCCCCGGGGTAGCGGGAGGCCCCCCCCACACCGGGGAGCTGTTTTTT. Its translation is CASSPGVAGGPPHTGELFF.

This chain links TRBV2 with TRBJ2-5; the D gene is possibly TRBD1 (6 bases). Germline CDR1 and CDR2: SNHLY and FYNNEI. The CDR3 has 15 amino acids. V was cut by 5 bases and J by 1 base, with 14 bases left in between. The CDR3 region is CASSLRIQGQETQYF. The CDR3 DNA reads as TGTGCCAGCAGTCTAAGGATACAGGGCCAAGAGACCCAGTACTTC.

The chain is built from TRBV5-1 and TRBJ1-2; TRBD1 is a possible D gene (5 bases). This CDR3 has 11 residues. V was clipped by 4 bases and J by 8 bases, with 9 bases between them. Germline CDR1 SGHRS, CDR2 YFSETQ. CDR3 residues: CASSGGDGYTF. CDR3 DNA: TGCGCCAGCAGCGGAGGGGACGGCTACACCTTC.

This clonotype has only a few counts. The gene calls are TRBV15 and TRBJ2-3, with no clear D. Per germline, CDR1 LNHNV and CDR2 YYDKDF (reference sequence). Trimming pared 5 bases from V and 4 bases from J, leaving 19 bases between. This CDR3 region has 16 residues. CDR3 coding DNA: TGTGCCACCAGCGGGCCGGTCGACGGTGGTCCAGATACGCAGTATTTT. Amino acid sequence: CATSGPVDGGPDTQYF.

The CDR3 nucleotides are TGTGCCAGCAGCTTAGCACTAGGCAACTACAATGAGCAGTTCTTC. Its protein is CASSLALGNYNEQFF. V usage is TRBV7-9 and J usage is TRBJ2-1; D might be TRBD2 (5 bases). CDR1 SEHNR and CDR2 FQNEAQ come from the germline V gene (reference sequence). This CDR3 region has 15 residues. The V end was cut by 0 bases, the J end by 3 bases, with 9 bases between. The variable domain in full, completed from reference TRBV7-9 and TRBJ2-1, reads DTGVSQNPRHKITKRGQNVTFRCDPISEHNRLYWYRQTLGQGPEFLTYFQNEAQLEKSRLLSDRFSAERPKGSFSTLEIQRTEQGDSAMYLCASSLALGNYNEQFFGPGTRLTVL.

This clonotype was seen repeatedly, ten times or more. V and J are TRBV12-3 or TRBV12-4 and TRBJ2-1; possible D gene TRBD1, 6 bases. The CDR3 covers 13 residues. Trimming took off 10 bases at V and 5 bases at J, with 15 bases between the two ends. The CDR3 sequence is CAIKGGLHNEQFF. In DNA, the CDR3 is TGTGCCATCAAAGGGGGTCTTCACAATGAGCAGTTCTTC.

The chain recombines TRBV25-1 with TRBJ2-7; 11 positions match TRBD2. J lost 4 bases, V lost 6 bases, and 8 bases had no gene match. The CDR3 has 15 residues. Germline V gene data show CDR1 as MGHDK and CDR2 as SYGVNS. CDR3 coding DNA: TGTGCCAGCAGACCACGACTAGCGGGAAGGTACGAGCAGTACTTC. Residues: CASRPRLAGRYEQYF.

This clonotype was picked up a small number of times. The chain links TRBV29-1 to TRBJ1-1; TRBD1 matches 10 bases. Per the germline V gene, CDR1 is SQVTM and CDR2 is ANQGSEA. The CDR3 consists of 15 residues. With V trimmed by 6 bases and J by 3 bases, 10 bases remained unmatched. CDR3 in DNA: TGCAGCGTCACCGGGACAGGGGCGACGGACACTGAAGCTTTCTTT. Amino acid sequence: CSVTGTGATDTEAFF.

In this sample, this clonotype turned up many times. This chain links TRBV7-9 with TRBJ1-2; no reliable D call. V was shortened by 5 bases and J by 1 base, with 11 bases between the two germline ends. CDR1 and CDR2 from the germline V gene are SEHNR and FQNEAQ (reference sequence). This CDR3 comprises 14 residues. The CDR3, as DNA: TGTGCCAGCAGCAAGACGGGGAATAACTATGGCTACACCTTC. Protein product: CASSKTGNNYGYTF.

The chain joins TRBV4-3 to TRBJ2-6; D call uncertain. The CDR3 is 14 amino acids. Germline CDR1 and CDR2: LGHNA and YSLEER. The germline V and J ends were trimmed by 2 bases and 1 base, with 3 bases remaining between them. CDR3 sequence: CASSQMSGANVLTF. CDR3 nucleotide sequence: TGCGCCAGCAGCCAAATGTCTGGGGCCAACGTCCTGACTTTC.

This clonotype appeared many times. The rearrangement joins TRBV7-9 to TRBJ2-5; tentative D call: TRBD1 (5 bases). The CDR3 totals 14 residues. The germline gives CDR1 SEHNR, CDR2 FQNEAQ (reference sequence). Trimming pared 7 bases from V and 4 bases from J, leaving 16 bases between. CDR3 sequence: CASKSFSGLETQYF. Here the CDR3 DNA reads TGTGCCAGCAAGAGTTTCTCAGGGCTAGAGACCCAGTACTTC.

Only a few counts were recorded for this clonotype. V usage is TRBV7-9 and J usage is TRBJ2-5, with 7 bases lining up with TRBD1. Losses at the gene ends were 1 base for V and 4 bases for J; bases not matched to a gene: 3. CDR1 and CDR2 from the germline V gene are SEHNR and FQNEAQ (reference sequence). The CDR3 runs to 14 residues. DNA of the CDR3: TGTGCCAGCAGCTTAGGTCCAGGGGGAGAGACCCAGTACTTC. Translation gives CASSLGPGGETQYF.

The V gene is TRBV6-1, the J gene TRBJ2-7; 7 nucleotides align to TRBD1. Germline CDR1 and CDR2: MNHNS and SASEGT. This CDR3 contains 15 residues. Trimming took 5 bases from V and 1 from J; bases not matched to a gene: 8. CDR3 residues: CASSPSGQESYEQYF. DNA for the CDR3: TGTGCCAGCAGTCCCTCCGGACAGGAGTCCTACGAGCAGTACTTC.

The CDR3 DNA sequence: TGCGCCAGCAGCTTGTACAGGGACGGCTATGGCTACACCTTC. Protein sequence: CASSLYRDGYGYTF. V gene TRBV5-1 combines with J gene TRBJ1-2; D is possibly TRBD1 (6 bases). There are 14 residues in the CDR3. V lost 1 base and J 4 bases, leaving 11 bases between the germline ends. Germline V CDR1 and CDR2: SGHRS, YFSETQ.

The chain is built from TRBV6-5 and TRBJ2-7, with 11 bases lining up with TRBD2. This CDR3 region has 17 residues. V was pared by 2 bases and J by 2 bases, with 8 bases of the junction left unmatched. The germline CDR1 and CDR2 sequences are MNHEY and SVGAGI. The CDR3 DNA is TGTGCCAGCAGTTACGCCGTTACTAGCGGGGGAGCCTACGAGCAGTACTTC. Translation: CASSYAVTSGGAYEQYF.

This clonotype has just a few counts. This chain connects TRBV7-9 to TRBJ1-1; 7 nucleotides line up with TRBD1. This CDR3 is built from 17 residues. Germline loops: CDR1 SEHNR, CDR2 FQNEAQ (reference sequence). Trimming cost V 5 bases and J 5 bases; bases outside gene matches: 17. This CDR3 is CASSENRGRLEWTEAFF. In nucleotides, the CDR3 is TGTGCCAGCAGCGAGAACAGGGGTCGGCTTGAGTGGACTGAAGCTTTCTTT. The whole variable domain, filled in from reference TRBV7-9 and TRBJ1-1, reads DTGVSQNPRHKITKRGQNVTFRCDPISEHNRLYWYRQTLGQGPEFLTYFQNEAQLEKSRLLSDRFSAERPKGSFSTLEIQRTEQGDSAMYLCASSENRGRLEWTEAFFGQGTRLTVV.

This clonotype occurred many times. The V and J genes are TRBV12-3 or TRBV12-4 and TRBJ2-7, with D unresolved. V lost 3 bases to trimming and J lost 9 bases, with 9 bases between them. The CDR3 length is 11 residues. CDR3 amino acids: CASSFGIPQYF. The CDR3, as DNA: TGTGCCAGCAGTTTCGGAATACCGCAGTACTTC.

This clonotype was found many times. V gene TRBV11-2 combines with J gene TRBJ1-5, with D unclear. The CDR3 length is 15 residues. The germline V and J ends were trimmed by 3 bases and 4 bases, with 13 bases remaining between them. Looked up from germline, CDR1 is SGHAT and CDR2 is FQNNGV. The CDR3 loop is CASSFNTAQNQPQHF. DNA of the CDR3: TGTGCCAGCAGCTTCAACACAGCCCAAAATCAGCCCCAGCATTTT.

The table lists this clonotype with many counts. This chain joins TRBV20-1 and TRBJ1-2; unclear D gene. Germline CDR1 DFQATT, CDR2 SNEGSKA (reference sequence). This CDR3 has 12 amino acids. V was trimmed by 3 bases and J by 5 bases, leaving 10 bases between them. This chain's CDR3 is CSASGQLYGYTF. The CDR3 nucleotides are TGCAGTGCTAGTGGGCAGCTATATGGCTACACCTTC.

CDR3 protein: CASKYRDAETQYF. The CDR3 DNA reads TGTGCCAGCAAATACAGGGATGCTGAGACCCAGTACTTC. V is TRBV7-9 and J is TRBJ2-5, with D perhaps TRBD1 (6 bases). The V end lost 7 bases, the J end lost 5 bases, and 14 bases lay between the germline ends. CDR3 length equals 13 residues. Germline lookup yields CDR1 SEHNR and CDR2 FQNEAQ (reference sequence).

This clonotype has a handful of counts. This chain uses TRBV27 with TRBJ1-2; D might be TRBD1 (6 bases). CDR3 length: 16 residues. The germline V gene has CDR1 MNHEY and CDR2 SMNVEV (reference sequence). V lost 6 bases, J lost 3 bases, and 20 bases lay in between. CDR3 nucleotide sequence: TGTGCCAGCAGCCCAGGGGTGGGGACCTTCGACTATGGCTACACCTTC. This codes for CASSPGVGTFDYGYTF.

This chain joins TRBV25-1 and TRBJ2-5; 10 bases are a match to TRBD1. CDR3 length: 18 residues. CDR1 and CDR2 (germline): MGHDK, SYGVNS. With 2 bases clipped from V and 0 bases from J, the junction kept 9 bases outside the gene matches. CDR3 amino acids: CASSEPGQGTTYQETQYF. DNA of the CDR3: TGTGCCAGCAGTGAACCGGGACAGGGGACTACCTACCAAGAGACCCAGTACTTC.

V gene TRBV4-3 combines with J gene TRBJ2-3; a possible D gene is TRBD2 (6 bases). Per the germline V gene, CDR1 is LGHNA and CDR2 is YSLEER. The CDR3 loop spans 16 amino acids. V was pared by 4 bases and J by 0 bases, with 14 bases between. CDR3 DNA: TGCGCCAGCAGCCCAGGGACTGGACGAAGCACAGATACGCAGTATTTT. Translating it yields CASSPGTGRSTDTQYF.

This chain joins TRBV7-2 and TRBJ2-4; D is undetermined. The CDR3 sequence is 15 residues long. The V end lost 5 bases, the J end lost 2 bases, and 13 bases lay between the germline ends. The germline V gene encodes CDR1 SGHTA and CDR2 FQGNSA. In DNA form, the CDR3 reads TGTGCCAGCAGCCCCCAGGCCCGGTCCAAAAACATTCAGTACTTC. It is translated as CASSPQARSKNIQYF.

The chain recombines TRBV23-1 with TRBJ2-5, with TRBD1 matching 9 bases. TRBV23-1 is reported as an ORF; its role is uncertain. The CDR3 is 15 residues long. V shed 9 bases and J 3 bases; nucleotides not matched to a gene: 11. CDR3 loop: CARPGQGKWKETQYF. CDR3 sequence (DNA): TGCGCCAGACCGGGACAGGGAAAGTGGAAAGAGACCCAGTACTTC.

A few counts support this clonotype. The chain couples TRBV4-3 to TRBJ2-7; 10 nucleotides align to TRBD1. Germline V gives CDR1 LGHNA, CDR2 YSLEER. The junction had 2 bases not matched to a gene; V was cut back by 0 bases and J by 3 bases. This CDR3 contains 15 residues. CDR3: CASSQEGTGDYEQYF. Written as DNA, the CDR3 is TGCGCCAGCAGCCAAGAGGGGACAGGGGACTACGAGCAGTACTTC.

This clonotype showed up just a few times. V usage is TRBV20-1 and J usage is TRBJ1-6; possibly TRBD1 for D (5 bases). The germline V gene has CDR1 DFQATT and CDR2 SNEGSKA (reference sequence). V was clipped by 0 bases and J by 4 bases, with 10 bases between them. The CDR3 is made up of 15 amino acids. CDR3 sequence: CSAREVGGYNSPLHF. The CDR3, as DNA: TGCAGTGCTAGAGAAGTTGGGGGGTATAATTCACCCCTCCACTTT.